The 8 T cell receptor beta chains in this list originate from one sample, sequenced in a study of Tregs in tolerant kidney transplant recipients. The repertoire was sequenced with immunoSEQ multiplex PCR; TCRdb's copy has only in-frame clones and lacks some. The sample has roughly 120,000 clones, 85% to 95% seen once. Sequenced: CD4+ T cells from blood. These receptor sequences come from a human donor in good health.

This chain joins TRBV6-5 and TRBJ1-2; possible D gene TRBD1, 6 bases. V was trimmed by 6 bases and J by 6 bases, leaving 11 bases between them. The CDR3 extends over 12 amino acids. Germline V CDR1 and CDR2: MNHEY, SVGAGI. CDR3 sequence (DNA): TGTGCCAGCAGCAACCAGGGGCATGGCTACACCTTC. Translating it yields CASSNQGHGYTF.

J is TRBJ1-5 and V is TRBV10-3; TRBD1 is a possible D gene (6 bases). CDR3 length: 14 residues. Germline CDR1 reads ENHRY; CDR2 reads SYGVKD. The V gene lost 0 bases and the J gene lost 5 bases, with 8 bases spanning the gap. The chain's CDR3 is CAISESTGYQPQHF. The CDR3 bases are TGTGCCATCAGTGAGTCAACAGGGTATCAGCCCCAGCATTTT.

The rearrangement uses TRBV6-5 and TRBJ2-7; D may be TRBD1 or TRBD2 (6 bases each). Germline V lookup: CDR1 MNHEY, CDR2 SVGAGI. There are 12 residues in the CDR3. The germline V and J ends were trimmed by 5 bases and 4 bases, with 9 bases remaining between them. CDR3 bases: TGTGCCAGCAGTGAAGGGGGGTACGAGCAGTACTTC. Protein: CASSEGGYEQYF.

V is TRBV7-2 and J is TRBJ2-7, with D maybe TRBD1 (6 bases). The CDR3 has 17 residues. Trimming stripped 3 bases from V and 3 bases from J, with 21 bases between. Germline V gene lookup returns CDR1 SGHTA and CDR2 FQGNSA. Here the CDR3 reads CASSLASGDPRDYEQYF. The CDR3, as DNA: TGTGCCAGCAGCTTGGCGTCAGGGGACCCGAGGGACTACGAGCAGTACTTC.

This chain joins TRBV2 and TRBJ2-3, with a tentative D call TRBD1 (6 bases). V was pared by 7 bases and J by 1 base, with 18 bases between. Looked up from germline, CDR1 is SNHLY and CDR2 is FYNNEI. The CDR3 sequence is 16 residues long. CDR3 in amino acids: CASIWGPALRTDTQYF. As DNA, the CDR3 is TGTGCCAGCATATGGGGGCCGGCTCTCCGCACAGATACGCAGTATTTT.

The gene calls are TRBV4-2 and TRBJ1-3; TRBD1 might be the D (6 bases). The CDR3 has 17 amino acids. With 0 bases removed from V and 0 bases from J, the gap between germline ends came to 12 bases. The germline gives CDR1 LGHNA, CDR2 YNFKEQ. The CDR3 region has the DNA TGTGCCAGCAGCCAAGAGGGGACACCACTCTCTGGAAACACCATATATTTT. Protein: CASSQEGTPLSGNTIYF.

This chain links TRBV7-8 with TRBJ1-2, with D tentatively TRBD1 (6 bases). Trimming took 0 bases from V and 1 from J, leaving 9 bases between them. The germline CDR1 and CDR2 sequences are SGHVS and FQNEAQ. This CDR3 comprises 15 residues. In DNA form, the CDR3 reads TGTGCCAGCAGCTTAGCGAGGGGGATTAACTATGGCTACACCTTC. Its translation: CASSLARGINYGYTF.

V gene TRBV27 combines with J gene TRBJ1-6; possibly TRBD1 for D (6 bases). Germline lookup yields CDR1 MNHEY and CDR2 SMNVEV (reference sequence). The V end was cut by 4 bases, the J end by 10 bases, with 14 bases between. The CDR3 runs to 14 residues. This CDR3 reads CASSYPGADSPLHF. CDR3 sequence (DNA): TGTGCCAGCAGTTACCCGGGGGCCGACTCACCCCTCCACTTT.